Here is one T cell receptor beta chain with its context. At one end, the junction sequence differs from germline, possibly due to a read error. The CDR3 totals 17 residues. Germline assignment: CDR1 LGHDT and CDR2 YNNKEL (reference sequence). One entry per CDR3 protein results from TCRdb running MiXCR on the 5' RACE reads. Of about 360,000 distinct CDR3 sequences in the sample, 6% to 8% are singletons; the top ten hold about 15%. The entry originates in a study of T cells after yellow fever vaccination. V usage is TRBV3-1 and J usage is TRBJ2-1, with TRBD2 matching over 8 bases. The specimen was PBMCs, collected 5 days after the yellow fever booster vaccination. The clonotype was recovered from a man aged 25 to 45 who received the YFV17D yellow fever vaccine. CDR3 nucleotides: TGTGCCTGCAGCCAAGCTGTGGGGCTAGCGGGTTGGGGGGAGCAGTTCTTC. Residues: CACSQAVGLAGWGEQFF.